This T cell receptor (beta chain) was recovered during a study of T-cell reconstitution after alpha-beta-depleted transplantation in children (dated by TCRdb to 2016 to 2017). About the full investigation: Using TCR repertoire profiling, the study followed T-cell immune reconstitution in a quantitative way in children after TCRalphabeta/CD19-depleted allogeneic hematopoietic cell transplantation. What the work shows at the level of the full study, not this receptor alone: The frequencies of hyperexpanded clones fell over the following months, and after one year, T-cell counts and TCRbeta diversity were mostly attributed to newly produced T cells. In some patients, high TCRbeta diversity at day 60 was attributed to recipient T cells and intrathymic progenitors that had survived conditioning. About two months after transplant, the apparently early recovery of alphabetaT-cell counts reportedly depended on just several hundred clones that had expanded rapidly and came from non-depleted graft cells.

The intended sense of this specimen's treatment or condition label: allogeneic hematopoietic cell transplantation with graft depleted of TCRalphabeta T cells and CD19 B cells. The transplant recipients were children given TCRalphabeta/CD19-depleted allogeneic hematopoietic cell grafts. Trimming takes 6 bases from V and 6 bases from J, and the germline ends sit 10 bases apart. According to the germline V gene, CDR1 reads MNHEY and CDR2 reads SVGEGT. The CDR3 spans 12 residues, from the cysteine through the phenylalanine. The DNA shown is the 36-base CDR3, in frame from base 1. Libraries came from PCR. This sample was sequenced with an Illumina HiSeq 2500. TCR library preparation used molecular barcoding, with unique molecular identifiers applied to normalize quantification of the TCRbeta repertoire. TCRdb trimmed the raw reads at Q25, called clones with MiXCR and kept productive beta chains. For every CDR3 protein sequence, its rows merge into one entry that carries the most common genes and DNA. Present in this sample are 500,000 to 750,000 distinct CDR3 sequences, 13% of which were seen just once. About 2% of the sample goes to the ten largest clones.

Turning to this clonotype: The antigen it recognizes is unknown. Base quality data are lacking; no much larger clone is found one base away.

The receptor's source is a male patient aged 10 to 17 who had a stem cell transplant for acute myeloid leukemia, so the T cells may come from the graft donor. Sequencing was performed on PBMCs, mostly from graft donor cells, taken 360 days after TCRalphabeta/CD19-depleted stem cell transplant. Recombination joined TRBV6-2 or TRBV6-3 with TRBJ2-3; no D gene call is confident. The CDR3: CASRYNEDTQYF. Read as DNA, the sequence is TGTGCCAGCAGATACAACGAGGATACGCAGTATTTT.